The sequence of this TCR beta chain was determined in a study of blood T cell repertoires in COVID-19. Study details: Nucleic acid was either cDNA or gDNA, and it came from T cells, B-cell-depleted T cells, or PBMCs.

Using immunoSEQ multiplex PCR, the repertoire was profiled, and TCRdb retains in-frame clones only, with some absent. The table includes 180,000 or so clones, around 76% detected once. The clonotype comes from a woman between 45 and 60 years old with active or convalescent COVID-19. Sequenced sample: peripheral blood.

CDR3 sequence: CAWSSFVPSGPTDTQYF. The CDR3 nucleotides are TGTGCCTGGAGTTCCTTCGTACCTAGCGGGCCCACAGATACGCAGTATTTT. The chain links TRBV30 to TRBJ2-3; 8 bases are shared with TRBD2. Per germline, CDR1 GTSNPN and CDR2 SVGIG (reference sequence). This CDR3 spans 17 amino acids. J lost 2 bases, V lost 2 bases, and 12 bases had no gene match.